This TCR beta chain came from a study of blood T cell repertoires in COVID-19. The CDR3 has 17 amino acids. Germline V CDR1 and CDR2: MNHEY, SMNVEV (reference sequence). V lost 1 base and J lost 10; bases outside the gene matches: 8. Using immunoSEQ multiplex PCR, the repertoire was profiled, and TCRdb retains in-frame clones only, with some absent. The sample holds about 180,000 clones, 84% seen once. The V gene is TRBV27, the J gene TRBJ2-1; TRBD2 aligns across 15 bases. The specimen sequenced was peripheral blood. This clonotype originated in a man between 18 and 35 years old with active or convalescent COVID-19. The CDR3 nucleotides read TGTGCCAGCAGTTTATACGGGACTAGCGGGAGGATTGGCGAGCAGTTCTTC. It is translated as CASSLYGTSGRIGEQFF.